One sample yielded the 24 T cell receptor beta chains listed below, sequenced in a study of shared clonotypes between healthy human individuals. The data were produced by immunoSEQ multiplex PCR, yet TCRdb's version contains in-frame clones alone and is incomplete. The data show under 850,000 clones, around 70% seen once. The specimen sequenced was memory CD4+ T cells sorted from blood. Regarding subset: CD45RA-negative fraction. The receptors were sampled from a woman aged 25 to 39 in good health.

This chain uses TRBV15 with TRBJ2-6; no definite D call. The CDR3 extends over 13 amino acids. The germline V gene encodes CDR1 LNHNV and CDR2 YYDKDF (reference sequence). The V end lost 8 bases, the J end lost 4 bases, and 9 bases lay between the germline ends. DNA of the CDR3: TGTGCCACCGAGCCGGTCGGGGCCAACGTCCTGACTTTC. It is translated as CATEPVGANVLTF.

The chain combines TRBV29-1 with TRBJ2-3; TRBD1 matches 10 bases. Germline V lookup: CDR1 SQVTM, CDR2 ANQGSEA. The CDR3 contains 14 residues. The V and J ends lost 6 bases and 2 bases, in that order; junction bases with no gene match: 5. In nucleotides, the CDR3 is TGCAGCGTCGGGACAGGGGCTCACACAGATACGCAGTATTTT. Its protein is CSVGTGAHTDTQYF.

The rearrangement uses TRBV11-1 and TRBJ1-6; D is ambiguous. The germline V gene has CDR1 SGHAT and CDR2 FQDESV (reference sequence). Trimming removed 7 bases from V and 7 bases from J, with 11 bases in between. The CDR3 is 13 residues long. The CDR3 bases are TGTGCCAGCACCCCAGACGGGAATTCACCCCTCCACTTT. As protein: CASTPDGNSPLHF.

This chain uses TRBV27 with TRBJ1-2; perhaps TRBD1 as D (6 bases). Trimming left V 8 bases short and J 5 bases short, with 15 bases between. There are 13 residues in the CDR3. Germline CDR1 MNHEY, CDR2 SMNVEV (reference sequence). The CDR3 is CASSKGGFYGYTF. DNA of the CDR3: TGTGCCAGCTCCAAGGGGGGATTTTATGGCTACACCTTC.

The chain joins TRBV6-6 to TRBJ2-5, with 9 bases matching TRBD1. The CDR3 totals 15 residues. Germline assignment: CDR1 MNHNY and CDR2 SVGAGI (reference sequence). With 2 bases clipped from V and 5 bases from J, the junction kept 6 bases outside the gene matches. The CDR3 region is CASSYQQGAGETQYF. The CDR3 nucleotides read TGTGCCAGCAGTTACCAACAGGGGGCAGGGGAGACCCAGTACTTC.

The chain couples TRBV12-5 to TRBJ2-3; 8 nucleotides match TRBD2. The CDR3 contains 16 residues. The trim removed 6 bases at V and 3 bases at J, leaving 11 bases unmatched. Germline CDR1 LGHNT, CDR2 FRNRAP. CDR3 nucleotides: TGTGCTAGTGGAGGAGGCAGCGGGAGTGATACAGATACGCAGTATTTT. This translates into CASGGGSGSDTDTQYF.

CDR3 coding DNA: TGCACCCCCCGCCATTCGTCTAACTATGGCTACACCTTC. This codes for CTPRHSSNYGYTF. This rearrangement joins TRBV23-1 to TRBJ1-2; no definite D call. TRBV23-1 is identified as an open reading frame with a role that is uncertain. The CDR3 spans 13 residues.

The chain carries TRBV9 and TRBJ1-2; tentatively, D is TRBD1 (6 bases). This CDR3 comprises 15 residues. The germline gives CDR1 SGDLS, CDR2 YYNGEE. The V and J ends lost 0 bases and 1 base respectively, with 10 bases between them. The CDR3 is CASSVEGGLNYGYTF. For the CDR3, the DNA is TGTGCCAGCAGCGTAGAGGGGGGACTTAACTATGGCTACACCTTC.

CDR3 amino acids: CASSSCEQVSWTEAFF. CDR3 DNA sequence: TGTGCCAGCAGCTCCTGTGAACAGGTCTCCTGGACTGAAGCTTTCTTT. The J gene is TRBJ1-1, the V gene TRBV7-7; a possible D gene is TRBD1 (5 bases). V lost 4 bases and J lost 5, with 20 bases in between. Germline CDR1 SSHAT, CDR2 FNYEAQ (reference sequence). This CDR3 spans 16 amino acids.

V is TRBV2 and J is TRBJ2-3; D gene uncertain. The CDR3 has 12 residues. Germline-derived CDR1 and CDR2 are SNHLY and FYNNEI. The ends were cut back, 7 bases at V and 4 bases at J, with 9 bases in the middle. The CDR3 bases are TGTGCCAGCACCCGCCCCCCAGATACGCAGTATTTT. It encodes CASTRPPDTQYF.

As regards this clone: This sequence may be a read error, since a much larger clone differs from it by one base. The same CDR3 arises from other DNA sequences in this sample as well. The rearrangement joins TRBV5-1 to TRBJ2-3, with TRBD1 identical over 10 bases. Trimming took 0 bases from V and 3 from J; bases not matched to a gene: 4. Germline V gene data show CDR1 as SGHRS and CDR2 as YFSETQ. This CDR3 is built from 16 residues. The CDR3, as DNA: TGCGCCAGCAGCTTGGGACAGGGGGCGAGTACAGATACGCAGTATTTT. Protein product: CASSLGQGASTDTQYF.

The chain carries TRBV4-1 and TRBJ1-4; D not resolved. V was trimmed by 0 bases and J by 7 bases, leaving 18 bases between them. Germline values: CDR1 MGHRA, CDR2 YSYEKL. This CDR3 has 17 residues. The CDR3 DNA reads TGCGCCAGCAGCCAAGAACCGCCGGGGTACAGAACTGAAAAACTGTTTTTT. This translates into CASSQEPPGYRTEKLFF.

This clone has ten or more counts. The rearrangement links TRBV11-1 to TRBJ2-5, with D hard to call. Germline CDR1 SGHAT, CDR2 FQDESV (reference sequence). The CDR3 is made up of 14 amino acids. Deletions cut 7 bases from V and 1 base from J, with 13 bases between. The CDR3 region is CASTRTDLQETQYF. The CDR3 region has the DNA TGTGCCAGCACCCGGACGGACCTCCAAGAGACCCAGTACTTC.

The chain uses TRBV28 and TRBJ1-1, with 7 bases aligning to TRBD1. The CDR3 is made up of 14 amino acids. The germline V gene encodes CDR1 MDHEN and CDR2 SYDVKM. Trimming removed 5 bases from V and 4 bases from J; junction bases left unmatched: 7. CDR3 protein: CASSRQGGGTEAFF. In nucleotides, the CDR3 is TGTGCCAGCAGTCGCCAGGGGGGAGGCACTGAAGCTTTCTTT.

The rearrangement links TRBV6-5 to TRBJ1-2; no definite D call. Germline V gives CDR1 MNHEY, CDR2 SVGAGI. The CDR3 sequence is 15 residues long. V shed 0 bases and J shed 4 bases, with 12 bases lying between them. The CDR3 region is CASSYSKGSAYGYTF. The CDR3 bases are TGTGCCAGCAGTTACTCGAAAGGGAGTGCCTATGGCTACACCTTC.

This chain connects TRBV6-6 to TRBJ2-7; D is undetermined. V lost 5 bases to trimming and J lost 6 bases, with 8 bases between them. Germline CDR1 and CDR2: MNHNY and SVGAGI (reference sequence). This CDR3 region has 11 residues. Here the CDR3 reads CASSRDGEQYF. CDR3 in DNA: TGTGCCAGCAGTCGTGACGGCGAGCAGTACTTC.

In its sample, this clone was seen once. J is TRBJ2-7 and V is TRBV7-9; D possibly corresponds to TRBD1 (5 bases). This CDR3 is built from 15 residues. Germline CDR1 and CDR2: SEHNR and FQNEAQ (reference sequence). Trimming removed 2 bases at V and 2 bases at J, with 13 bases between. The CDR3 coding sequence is TGTGCCAGCAGCTTAATCGTGGACAATCCCTACGAGCAGTACTTC. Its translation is CASSLIVDNPYEQYF.

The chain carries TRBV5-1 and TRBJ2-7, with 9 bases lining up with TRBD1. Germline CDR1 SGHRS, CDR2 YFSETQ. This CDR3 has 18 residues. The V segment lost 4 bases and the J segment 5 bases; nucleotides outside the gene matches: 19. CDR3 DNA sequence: TGCGCCAGCAGCGTTGGCTCGCGGGGGACAGGGATAATGGACGAGCAGTACTTC. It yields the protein CASSVGSRGTGIMDEQYF.

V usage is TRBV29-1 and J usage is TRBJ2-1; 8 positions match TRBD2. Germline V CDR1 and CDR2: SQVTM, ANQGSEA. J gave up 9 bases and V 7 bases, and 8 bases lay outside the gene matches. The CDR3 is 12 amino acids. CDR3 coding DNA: TGCAGCGGGGGGCTAGCGGGTATTGAGCAGTTCTTC. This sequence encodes CSGGLAGIEQFF.

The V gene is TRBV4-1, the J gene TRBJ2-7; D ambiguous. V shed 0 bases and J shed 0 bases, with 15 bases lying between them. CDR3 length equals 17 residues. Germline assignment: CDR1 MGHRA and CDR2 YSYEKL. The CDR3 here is CASSQDVLQLTSYEQYF. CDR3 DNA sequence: TGCGCCAGCAGCCAAGATGTGCTCCAGCTAACCTCCTACGAGCAGTACTTC.

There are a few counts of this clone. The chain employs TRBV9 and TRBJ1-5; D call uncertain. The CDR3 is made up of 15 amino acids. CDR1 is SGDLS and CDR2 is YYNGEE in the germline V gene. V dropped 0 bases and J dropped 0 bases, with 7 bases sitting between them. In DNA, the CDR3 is TGTGCCAGCAGCGTAGGGTTAGGTAGCAATCAGCCCCAGCATTTT. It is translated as CASSVGLGSNQPQHF.

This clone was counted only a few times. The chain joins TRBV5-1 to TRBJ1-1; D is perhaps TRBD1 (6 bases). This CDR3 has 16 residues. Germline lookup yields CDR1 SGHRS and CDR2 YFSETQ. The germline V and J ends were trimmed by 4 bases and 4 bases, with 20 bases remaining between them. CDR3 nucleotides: TGCGCCAGCAGCACAGGGTTAGGGGAGGTCGGCACTGAAGCTTTCTTT. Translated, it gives CASSTGLGEVGTEAFF. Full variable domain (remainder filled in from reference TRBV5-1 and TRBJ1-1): KAGVTQTPRYLIKTRGQQVTLSCSPISGHRSVSWYQQTPGQGLQFLFEYFSETQRNKGNFPGRFSGRQFSNSRSEMNVSTLELGDSALYLCASSTGLGEVGTEAFFGQGTRLTVV.

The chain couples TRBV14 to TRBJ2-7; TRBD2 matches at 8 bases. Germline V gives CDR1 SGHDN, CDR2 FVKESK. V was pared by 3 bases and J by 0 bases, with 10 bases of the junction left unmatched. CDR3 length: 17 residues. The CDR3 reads CASSHNLPGLGSYEQYF. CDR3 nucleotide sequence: TGTGCCAGCAGCCATAACCTTCCGGGACTAGGCTCCTACGAGCAGTACTTC. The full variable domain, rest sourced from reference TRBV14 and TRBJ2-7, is EAGVTQFPSHSVIEKGQTVTLRCDPISGHDNLYWYRRVMGKEIKFLLHFVKESKQDESGMPNNRFLAERTGGTYSTLKVQPAELEDSGVYFCASSHNLPGLGSYEQYFGPGTRLTVT.

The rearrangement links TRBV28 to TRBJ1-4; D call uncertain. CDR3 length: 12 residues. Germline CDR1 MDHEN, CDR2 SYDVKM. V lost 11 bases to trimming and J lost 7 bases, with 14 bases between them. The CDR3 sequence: CALQDASEKLFF. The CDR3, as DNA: TGTGCCCTCCAGGACGCCTCTGAAAAACTGTTTTTT.